The rows below give T cell receptor beta chains drawn from one sample of a study of PD-L1 blockade in urothelial cancer. Assay: immunoSEQ multiplex PCR; the TCRdb copy retains only in-frame clones and omits some. The table shows around 100,000 clones, with 91% occurring only once. This specimen consisted of PBMCs, obtained around atezolizumab (anti-PD-L1) treatment. All receptors derive from a woman older than 75 with urothelial cancer. Each CDR3 is given with its conserved first and last residue. Fields, in order: D gene, clone size, V gene, J gene, CDR3 protein, CDR3 DNA. D genes are given only for firm matches. Not every row has a clone size; where given, it reads once, few, many or a size class.

D: .; size: .; V: TRBV9; J: TRBJ2-5; CDR3: CASSIPETSPVQETQYF; DNA: TGTGCCAGCAGCATCCCAGAGACTAGTCCTGTTCAAGAGACCCAGTACTTC
D: .; size: .; V: TRBV30; J: TRBJ1-5; CDR3: CAWSLFGVQPQHF; DNA: TGTGCCTGGAGTCTTTTCGGGGTTCAGCCCCAGCATTTT
D: .; size: few; V: TRBV27; J: TRBJ2-7; CDR3: CATQGGSEQYF; DNA: TGTGCCACCCAGGGAGGATCCGAGCAGTACTTC
D: .; size: .; V: TRBV10-3; J: TRBJ2-5; CDR3: CAISDNQETQYF; DNA: TGTGCCATCAGTGATAACCAAGAGACCCAGTACTTC
D: TRBD1; size: .; V: TRBV2; J: TRBJ2-1; CDR3: CASRLTGGIFNEQFF; DNA: TGTGCCAGCAGACTGACAGGGGGTATCTTCAATGAGCAGTTCTTC
D: TRBD1; size: .; V: TRBV19; J: TRBJ2-1; CDR3: CASRGQGIPYNEQFF; DNA: TGTGCCAGTCGGGGACAGGGCATCCCCTACAATGAGCAGTTCTTC
D: TRBD2; size: .; V: TRBV4-1; J: TRBJ2-1; CDR3: CASSPLGTSVSEQFF; DNA: TGCGCCAGCAGCCCCCTAGGGACTAGCGTCTCCGAGCAGTTCTTC
D: .; size: .; V: TRBV14; J: TRBJ2-4; CDR3: CASSRYEDIQYF; DNA: TGTGCCAGCAGCCGCTACGAAGACATTCAGTACTTC
D: .; size: .; V: TRBV2; J: TRBJ2-7; CDR3: CASRYTVNEQYF; DNA: TGTGCCAGCAGGTACACAGTGAACGAGCAGTACTTC
D: .; size: .; V: TRBV11-2; J: TRBJ2-7; CDR3: CASSLSAESSYEQYF; DNA: TGTGCCAGCAGCCTCTCGGCGGAGAGCTCCTACGAGCAGTACTTC
D: .; size: .; V: TRBV4-2; J: TRBJ1-1; CDR3: CASSQERALNTEAFF; DNA: TGTGCCAGCAGCCAAGAGAGGGCTCTGAACACTGAAGCTTTCTTT
D: TRBD1; size: .; V: TRBV27; J: TRBJ1-2; CDR3: CASSLGQGAYYGYTF; DNA: TGTGCCAGCAGTTTAGGACAGGGGGCTTACTATGGCTACACCTTC
D: TRBD2; size: .; V: TRBV13; J: TRBJ2-2; CDR3: CASSPTPLAGHTDTGELFF; DNA: TGTGCCAGCAGCCCAACCCCGCTAGCGGGACACACTGACACCGGGGAGCTGTTTTTT
D: TRBD1; size: .; V: TRBV10-2; J: TRBJ1-2; CDR3: CASLQGAPNYGYTF; DNA: TGCGCCAGCTTACAGGGGGCCCCTAACTATGGCTACACCTTC
D: TRBD2; size: .; V: TRBV28; J: TRBJ2-1; CDR3: CASEYRTSGYNEQFF; DNA: TGTGCCAGCGAATACAGGACTAGCGGGTACAATGAGCAGTTCTTC
D: TRBD2; size: .; V: TRBV18; J: TRBJ2-3; CDR3: CASSPSGSGTDTQYF; DNA: TGTGCCAGCTCACCTAGCGGGAGTGGCACAGATACGCAGTATTTT
D: TRBD2; size: .; V: TRBV30; J: TRBJ2-1; CDR3: CAWSVGSLAGVNNEQFF; DNA: TGTGCCTGGAGTGTAGGCTCTCTAGCGGGAGTAAACAATGAGCAGTTCTTC
D: TRBD1; size: .; V: TRBV30; J: TRBJ2-3; CDR3: CAWGTGVSTDTQYF; DNA: TGTGCCTGGGGGACAGGGGTGAGCACAGATACGCAGTATTTT
D: TRBD2; size: .; V: TRBV5-1; J: TRBJ2-4; CDR3: CASSLVSGSDIQYF; DNA: TGCGCCAGCAGTCTGGTTAGCGGGAGTGACATTCAGTACTTC
D: .; size: once; V: TRBV27; J: TRBJ2-1; CDR3: CASSLEGLDNEQFF; DNA: TGTGCCAGCAGTTTGGAGGGACTGGACAATGAGCAGTTCTTC
D: TRBD2; size: .; V: TRBV2; J: TRBJ2-3; CDR3: CASRTSGSDTQYF; DNA: TGTGCCTCCCGGACTAGCGGGAGTGATACGCAGTATTTT
D: TRBD2; size: once; V: TRBV15; J: TRBJ2-1; CDR3: CATSRVRTSGSDSSYNEQFF; DNA: TGTGCCACCAGCAGAGTCCGGACTAGCGGGAGCGACAGCTCCTACAATGAGCAGTTCTTC
D: TRBD1; size: .; V: TRBV5-1; J: TRBJ2-7; CDR3: CASSGTGPYEQYF; DNA: TGCGCCAGCAGCGGGACAGGGCCTTACGAGCAGTACTTC
D: TRBD2; size: .; V: TRBV5-1; J: TRBJ2-2; CDR3: CASSLALAGGPAGELFF; DNA: TGCGCCAGCAGCTTGGCACTAGCGGGAGGGCCCGCCGGGGAGCTGTTTTTT
D: .; size: once; V: TRBV2; J: TRBJ1-4; CDR3: CASGQQGLTNEKLFF; DNA: TGTGCCAGCGGCCAACAGGGATTAACTAATGAAAAACTGTTTTTT
D: .; size: .; V: TRBV28; J: TRBJ2-7; CDR3: CASSFKTGTGHLSYEQYF; DNA: TGTGCCAGCAGTTTTAAAACGGGGACGGGACACCTCTCCTACGAGCAGTACTTC
D: .; size: .; V: TRBV5-1; J: TRBJ1-1; CDR3: CASSLGGGAWNTEAFF; DNA: TGCGCCAGCAGCTTGGGGGGGGGCGCCTGGAACACTGAAGCTTTCTTT
D: .; size: .; V: TRBV7-3; J: TRBJ2-7; CDR3: CASSFGQGTYEQYF; DNA: TGTGCCAGCAGCTTTGGGCAGGGTACCTACGAGCAGTACTTC
D: .; size: .; V: TRBV6-6; J: TRBJ2-4; CDR3: CASSYPAAGHKNIQYF; DNA: TGTGCCAGCAGTTACCCAGCCGCGGGGCACAAAAACATTCAGTACTTC
D: .; size: .; V: TRBV7-7; J: TRBJ2-5; CDR3: CASSPSEAETQYF; DNA: TGTGCCAGCAGCCCCTCCGAAGCGGAGACCCAGTACTTC
D: .; size: .; V: TRBV7-9; J: TRBJ2-1; CDR3: CASSILTGEQFF; DNA: TGTGCCAGCAGCATCCTGACGGGTGAGCAGTTCTTC
D: TRBD1; size: .; V: TRBV28; J: TRBJ1-1; CDR3: CASRTGDPGAFF; DNA: TGTGCCAGCAGGACAGGGGATCCCGGGGCTTTCTTT
D: TRBD2; size: .; V: TRBV27; J: TRBJ2-5; CDR3: CASSVLLAGGPETQYF; DNA: TGTGCCAGCAGTGTGCTACTAGCGGGAGGGCCGGAGACCCAGTACTTC
D: TRBD2; size: .; V: TRBV12-5; J: TRBJ2-1; CDR3: CASGSGTSSHEQFF; DNA: TGTGCTAGTGGTTCTGGGACTAGCTCCCATGAGCAGTTCTTC
D: TRBD2; size: .; V: TRBV9; J: TRBJ2-3; CDR3: CASSVEGTKRFTDTQYF; DNA: TGTGCCAGCAGCGTAGAGGGGACTAAGCGGTTCACAGATACGCAGTATTTT
D: .; size: .; V: TRBV10-3; J: TRBJ1-2; CDR3: CAISESQGVAYGYTF; DNA: TGTGCCATCAGTGAGTCACAGGGAGTAGCCTATGGCTACACCTTC
D: .; size: .; V: TRBV7-3; J: TRBJ2-2; CDR3: CASSMTGNTGELFF; DNA: TGTGCCAGCAGCATGACGGGGAACACCGGGGAGCTGTTTTTT
D: TRBD2; size: .; V: TRBV2; J: TRBJ2-7; CDR3: CASLGLAGGQYF; DNA: TGTGCCAGCCTCGGACTAGCGGGCGGACAGTACTTC
D: TRBD2; size: .; V: TRBV2; J: TRBJ2-2; CDR3: CASRLAGGGTGELFF; DNA: TGTGCCAGCAGACTAGCGGGAGGGGGCACCGGGGAGCTGTTTTTT
D: .; size: few; V: TRBV10-3; J: TRBJ2-2; CDR3: CAIRPDSAGELFF; DNA: TGTGCCATCAGGCCCGACAGTGCCGGGGAGCTGTTTTTT
D: .; size: .; V: TRBV6-1; J: TRBJ1-2; CDR3: CASSEEGQSSYGYTF; DNA: TGTGCCAGCAGTGAAGAAGGACAGTCCTCCTATGGCTACACCTTC